A single sample is the source of the 17 T cell receptor beta chains below, sequenced in a study of T cell responses to AZD1222 COVID-19 vaccine. Generated by immunoSEQ multiplex PCR, the TCRdb table keeps only in-frame clones and is missing some. The table lists some 130,000 clones, about nine tenths of them singletons. The sequencing here drew on peripheral blood, taken on day 0 of AZD1222 vaccination. All receptors derive from an adult in good health.

The V and J genes are TRBV7-2 and TRBJ2-5, with 10 positions matching TRBD2. The V and J ends lost 3 bases and 1 base, in that order; junction bases with no gene match: 5. Germline assignment: CDR1 SGHTA and CDR2 FQGNSA. CDR3 size: 16 residues. The CDR3 region has the DNA TGTGCCAGCAGCTTTCTGTCTAGCGGGGGCCAAGAGACCCAGTACTTC. Its translation is CASSFLSSGGQETQYF.

The chain recombines TRBV28 with TRBJ2-7; D is perhaps TRBD1 (6 bases). Trimming stripped 4 bases from V and 3 bases from J, with 13 bases between. The CDR3 runs 14 residues. Germline V CDR1 and CDR2: MDHEN, SYDVKM. CDR3 nucleotides: TGTGCCAGCAGTTCCTCGGACAGACTCTACGAGCAGTACTTC. It translates to CASSSSDRLYEQYF.

The V and J genes are TRBV12-3 or TRBV12-4 and TRBJ1-2; no reliable D call. This CDR3 is 13 amino acids long. V lost 3 bases to trimming and J lost 8 bases, with 13 bases between them. CDR3 sequence reads: CASSLKMKVGYTF. CDR3 coding DNA: TGTGCCAGCAGTTTGAAGATGAAGGTGGGCTACACCTTC.

V is TRBV18 and J is TRBJ1-2, with a possible D match to TRBD1 (6 bases). CDR1 and CDR2 from the germline V gene are KGHSH and LQKENI. This CDR3 comprises 14 residues. V was trimmed by 3 bases and J by 2 bases, leaving 10 bases between them. Here the CDR3 DNA reads TGTGCCAGCTCACCTTTTGACAGGAACTATGGCTACACCTTC. It yields the protein CASSPFDRNYGYTF.

The chain joins TRBV2 to TRBJ1-1; a possible D gene is TRBD1 (6 bases). The V and J ends lost 4 bases and 8 bases respectively, with 8 bases between them. The CDR3 sequence is 11 residues long. In germline, CDR1 is SNHLY, CDR2 FYNNEI. Written as DNA, the CDR3 is TGTGCCAGCAGTGTGGACAGAGAAGCTTTCTTT. This encodes CASSVDREAFF.

The chain employs TRBV5-6 and TRBJ2-7; 7 bases match TRBD1. The CDR3 spans 13 residues. The ends lost 2 bases at V and 3 bases at J; junction bases unmatched: 2. The germline gives CDR1 SGHDT, CDR2 YYEEEE. In DNA, the CDR3 is TGTGCCAGCAGCTTACGGGACAGCTACGAGCAGTACTTC. This translates into CASSLRDSYEQYF. Looking up the rest from reference TRBV5-6 and TRBJ2-7 gives the full variable domain: DAGVTQSPTHLIKTRGQQVTLRCSPKSGHDTVSWYQQALGQGPQFIFQYYEEEERQRGNFPDRFSGHQFPNYSSELNVNALLLGDSALYLCASSLRDSYEQYFGPGTRLTVT.

As to this clone: Other nucleotide sequences from this sample produce the same CDR3. The CDR3 bases are TGTGCCAGCTCACCGGGACCATCGTCCTACGAGCAGTACTTC. This encodes CASSPGPSSYEQYF. V is TRBV18 and J is TRBJ2-7; D might be TRBD1 or TRBD2, each matching 5 bases. The length of the CDR3 is 14 residues. Looked up from germline, CDR1 is KGHSH and CDR2 is LQKENI. The V and J ends lost 3 bases and 1 base respectively, with 10 bases between them.

This sequence joins TRBV7-9 and TRBJ2-7, with TRBD1 matching 7 bases. This CDR3 has 14 amino acids. V lost 4 bases to trimming and J lost 5 bases; unmatched junction nucleotides: 8. CDR1 SEHNR and CDR2 FQNEAQ come from the germline V gene (reference sequence). The CDR3 DNA reads TGTGCCAGCAGCTGGATGACAGGGCACGACGAGCAGTACTTC. It yields the protein CASSWMTGHDEQYF. The full variable domain, rest sourced from reference TRBV7-9 and TRBJ2-7, is DTGVSQNPRHKITKRGQNVTFRCDPISEHNRLYWYRQTLGQGPEFLTYFQNEAQLEKSRLLSDRFSAERPKGSFSTLEIQRTEQGDSAMYLCASSWMTGHDEQYFGPGTRLTVT.

J is TRBJ1-2 and V is TRBV12-3 or TRBV12-4, with D maybe TRBD1 (5 bases). V was pared by 7 bases and J by 3 bases, with 12 bases between. The CDR3 loop spans 13 amino acids. The CDR3 here is CASNLRGYYGYTF. CDR3 nucleotides: TGTGCCAGCAACCTAAGGGGCTACTATGGCTACACCTTC.

The table lists this clone with a few counts. This chain joins TRBV6-2 or TRBV6-3 and TRBJ2-5; no firm D call. The CDR3 has 15 residues. V lost 6 bases, J lost 1 base, and 15 bases lay in between. Germline values: CDR1 MNHEY, CDR2 SVGEGT. CDR3 sequence (DNA): TGTGCCAGCAGCCCCATAATCGAGATCCAAGAGACCCAGTACTTC. Its translation: CASSPIIEIQETQYF.

The V call is TRBV27, the J call TRBJ2-5; 11 bases line up with TRBD2. The length of the CDR3 is 14 residues. Germline values: CDR1 MNHEY, CDR2 SMNVEV (reference sequence). Unmatched junction bases numbered 3, after V lost 6 bases and J lost 3 bases. In nucleotides, the CDR3 is TGTGCCAGCAGGAAACTAGCGGGGGAAGAGACCCAGTACTTC. This translates into CASRKLAGEETQYF.

The genes are TRBV5-1 and TRBJ1-3; D is unclear. This CDR3 spans 15 amino acids. Germline values: CDR1 SGHRS, CDR2 YFSETQ. V was trimmed by 1 base and J by 3 bases, leaving 11 bases between them. CDR3 region: CASSLPQNGGNTIYF. In DNA form, the CDR3 reads TGCGCCAGCAGCTTGCCCCAAAATGGTGGAAACACCATATATTTT.

V usage is TRBV7-9 and J usage is TRBJ2-4; D may be TRBD2 (5 bases). Trimming left V 0 bases short and J 9 bases short, with 18 bases between. The CDR3 runs to 16 residues. In germline, CDR1 is SEHNR, CDR2 FQNEAQ (reference sequence). CDR3: CASSLARASSVGIQYF. The CDR3 bases are TGTGCCAGCAGCTTAGCGAGGGCAAGCTCGGTGGGCATTCAGTACTTC.

This clone occurred once. The rearrangement joins TRBV30 to TRBJ2-1; TRBD1 aligns across 11 bases. J gave up 6 bases and V 0 bases, and 4 bases lay outside the gene matches. The CDR3 sequence is 15 residues long. In germline, CDR1 is GTSNPN, CDR2 SVGIG (reference sequence). The CDR3 spells CAWSVWGQGGNEQFF. The CDR3 bases are TGTGCCTGGAGTGTTTGGGGACAGGGGGGCAATGAGCAGTTCTTC. Complete variable domain (other parts from reference TRBV30 and TRBJ2-1): SQTIHQWPATLVQPVGSPLSLECTVEGTSNPNLYWYRQAAGRGLQLLFYSVGIGQISSEVPQNLSASRPQDRQFILSSKKLLLSDSGFYLCAWSVWGQGGNEQFFGPGTRLTVL.

A remark on this clone: At one of its ends the junction is not consistent with the germline gene, which may arise from a read error. The chain employs TRBV15 and TRBJ1-3, with 8 positions matching TRBD1. The CDR3 is made up of 13 amino acids. Per the germline V gene, CDR1 is LNHNV and CDR2 is YYDKDF (reference sequence). The CDR3, as DNA: TGTGCCACCAGCAGAGATTGGGACAGGTCCCAACTCTTT. It codes for CATSRDWDRSQLF.

A few counts support this clone. Other DNA sequences within the sample encode an identical CDR3. The chain employs TRBV4-2 and TRBJ1-2; D possibly corresponds to TRBD1 (5 bases). The germline V gene encodes CDR1 LGHNA and CDR2 YNFKEQ. V was trimmed by 0 bases and J by 6 bases, leaving 14 bases between them. The CDR3 is made up of 15 amino acids. The CDR3 nucleotides read TGTGCCAGCAGCCAAGAGGGGCGGGGCGAAGATGGCTACACCTTC. Translating it yields CASSQEGRGEDGYTF.

The rearrangement joins TRBV19 to TRBJ1-1, with D tentatively TRBD1 (5 bases). CDR1 LNHDA and CDR2 SQIVND come from the germline V gene (reference sequence). This CDR3 contains 16 residues. V was shortened by 3 bases and J by 5 bases, with 19 bases between the two germline ends. CDR3 loop: CASSIGAGIGNTEAFF. The DNA for the CDR3 is TGTGCCAGTAGTATTGGGGCAGGAATTGGTAATACTGAAGCTTTCTTT.